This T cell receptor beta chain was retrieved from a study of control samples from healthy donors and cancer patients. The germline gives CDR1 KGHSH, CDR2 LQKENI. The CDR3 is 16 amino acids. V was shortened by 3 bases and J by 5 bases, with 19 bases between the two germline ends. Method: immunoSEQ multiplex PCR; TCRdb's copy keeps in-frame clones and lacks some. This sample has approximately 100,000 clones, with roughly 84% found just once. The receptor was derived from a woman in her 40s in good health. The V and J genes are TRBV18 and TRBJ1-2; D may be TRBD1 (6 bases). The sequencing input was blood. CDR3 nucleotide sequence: TGTGCCAGCTCACCGAATCTACAGGGTCGCGGGTATGGCTACACCTTC. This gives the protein CASSPNLQGRGYGYTF.